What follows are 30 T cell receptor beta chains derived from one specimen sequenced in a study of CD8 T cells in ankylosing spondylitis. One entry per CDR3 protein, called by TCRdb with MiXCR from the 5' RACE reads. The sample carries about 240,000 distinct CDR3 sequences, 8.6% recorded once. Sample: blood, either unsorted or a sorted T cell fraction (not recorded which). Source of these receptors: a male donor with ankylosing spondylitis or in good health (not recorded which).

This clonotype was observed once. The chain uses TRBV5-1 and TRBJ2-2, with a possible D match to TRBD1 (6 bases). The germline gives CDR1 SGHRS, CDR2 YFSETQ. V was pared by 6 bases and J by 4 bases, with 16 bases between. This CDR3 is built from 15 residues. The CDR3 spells CASTPGRGSTGELFF. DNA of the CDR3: TGCGCCAGCACCCCAGGCAGGGGAAGCACCGGGGAGCTGTTTTTT.

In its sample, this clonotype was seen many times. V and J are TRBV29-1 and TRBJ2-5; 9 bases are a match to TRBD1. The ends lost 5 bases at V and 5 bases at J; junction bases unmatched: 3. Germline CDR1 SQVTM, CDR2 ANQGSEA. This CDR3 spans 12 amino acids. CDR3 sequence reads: CSVTGTGETQYF. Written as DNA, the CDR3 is TGCAGCGTTACCGGGACAGGGGAGACCCAGTACTTC.

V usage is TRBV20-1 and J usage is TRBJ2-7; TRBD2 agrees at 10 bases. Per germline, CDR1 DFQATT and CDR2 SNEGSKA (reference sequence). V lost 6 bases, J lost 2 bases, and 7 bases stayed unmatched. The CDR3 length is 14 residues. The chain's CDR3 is CSARTSGGAYEQYF. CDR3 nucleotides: TGCAGTGCCAGAACGAGCGGGGGGGCCTACGAGCAGTACTTC.

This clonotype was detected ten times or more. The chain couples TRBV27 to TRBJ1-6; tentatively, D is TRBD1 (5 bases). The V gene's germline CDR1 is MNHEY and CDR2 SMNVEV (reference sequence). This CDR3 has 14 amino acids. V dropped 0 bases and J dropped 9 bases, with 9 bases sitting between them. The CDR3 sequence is CASSLSQGVSPLHF. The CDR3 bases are TGTGCCAGCAGTTTATCCCAGGGTGTTTCACCCCTCCACTTT.

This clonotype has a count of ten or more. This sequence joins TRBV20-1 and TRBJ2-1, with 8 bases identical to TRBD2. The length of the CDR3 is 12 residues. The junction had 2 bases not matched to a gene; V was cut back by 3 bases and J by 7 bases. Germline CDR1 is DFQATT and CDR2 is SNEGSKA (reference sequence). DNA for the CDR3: TGCAGTGCTAGCGGGAGGGAAAATGAGCAGTTCTTC. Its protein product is CSASGRENEQFF.

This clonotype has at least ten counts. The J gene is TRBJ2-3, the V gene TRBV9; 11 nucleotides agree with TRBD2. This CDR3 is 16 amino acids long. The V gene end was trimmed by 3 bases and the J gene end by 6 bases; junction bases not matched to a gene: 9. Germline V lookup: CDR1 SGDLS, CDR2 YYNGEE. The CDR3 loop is CASSAGTSGFRDTQYF. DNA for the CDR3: TGTGCCAGCAGCGCTGGGACTAGCGGATTCAGGGATACGCAGTATTTT.

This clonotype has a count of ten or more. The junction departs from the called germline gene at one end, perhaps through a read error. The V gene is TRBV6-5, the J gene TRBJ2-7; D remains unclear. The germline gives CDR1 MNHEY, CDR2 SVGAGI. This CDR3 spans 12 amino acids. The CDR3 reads CASSDSRVREYF. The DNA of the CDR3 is TGTGCCAGCAGTGACTCCCGTGTTCGAGAGTACTTC.

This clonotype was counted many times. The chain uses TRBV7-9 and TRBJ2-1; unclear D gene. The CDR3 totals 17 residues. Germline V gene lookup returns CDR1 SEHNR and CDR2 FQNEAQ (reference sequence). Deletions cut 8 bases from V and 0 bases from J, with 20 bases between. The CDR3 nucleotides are TGTGCCAGCGGGGAATACGGACGGGCGAGCTCCTACAATGAGCAGTTCTTC. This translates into CASGEYGRASSYNEQFF.

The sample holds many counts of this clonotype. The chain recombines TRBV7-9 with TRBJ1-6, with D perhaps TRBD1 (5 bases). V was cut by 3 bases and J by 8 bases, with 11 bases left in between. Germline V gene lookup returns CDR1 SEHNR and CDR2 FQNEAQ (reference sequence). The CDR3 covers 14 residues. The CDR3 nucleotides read TGTGCCAGCAGCTTCCGGGACGGTGATTCACCCCTCCACTTT. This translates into CASSFRDGDSPLHF.

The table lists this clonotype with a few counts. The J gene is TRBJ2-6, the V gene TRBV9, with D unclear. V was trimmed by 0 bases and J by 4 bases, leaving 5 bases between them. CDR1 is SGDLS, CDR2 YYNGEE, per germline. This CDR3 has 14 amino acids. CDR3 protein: CASSVGVGANVLTF. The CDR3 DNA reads TGTGCCAGCAGCGTAGGGGTAGGGGCCAACGTCCTGACTTTC. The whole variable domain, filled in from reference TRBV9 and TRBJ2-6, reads DSGVTQTPKHLITATGQRVTLRCSPRSGDLSVYWYQQSLDQGLQFLIQYYNGEERAKGNILERFSAQQFPDLHSELNLSSLELGDSALYFCASSVGVGANVLTFGAGSRLTVL.

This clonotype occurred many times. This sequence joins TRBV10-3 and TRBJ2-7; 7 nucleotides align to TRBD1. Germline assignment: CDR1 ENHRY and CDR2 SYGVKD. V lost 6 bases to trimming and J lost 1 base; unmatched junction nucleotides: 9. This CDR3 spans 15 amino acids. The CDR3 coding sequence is TGTGCCATCAGAGACGGGACAGCAACATCCTACGAGCAGTACTTC. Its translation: CAIRDGTATSYEQYF.

The CDR3 sequence: CASSLVASGSYREQFF. The CDR3 DNA sequence: TGTGCCAGCAGCTTAGTGGCTAGCGGGAGTTATCGTGAGCAGTTCTTC. The rearrangement joins TRBV7-2 to TRBJ2-1; 10 bases match TRBD2. The CDR3 sequence is 16 residues long. From germline, CDR1 is SGHTA and CDR2 FQGNSA. With V trimmed by 1 base and J by 9 bases, 9 bases remained unmatched.

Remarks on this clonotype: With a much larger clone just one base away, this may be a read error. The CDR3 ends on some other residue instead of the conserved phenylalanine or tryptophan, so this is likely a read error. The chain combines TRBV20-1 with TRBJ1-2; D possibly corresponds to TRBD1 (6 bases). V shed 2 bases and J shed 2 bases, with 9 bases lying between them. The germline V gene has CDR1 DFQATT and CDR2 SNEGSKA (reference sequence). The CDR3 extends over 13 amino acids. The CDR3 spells CSARTQGNYGYTV. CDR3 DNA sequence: TGCAGTGCTAGAACCCAGGGGAACTATGGCTACACCGTC.

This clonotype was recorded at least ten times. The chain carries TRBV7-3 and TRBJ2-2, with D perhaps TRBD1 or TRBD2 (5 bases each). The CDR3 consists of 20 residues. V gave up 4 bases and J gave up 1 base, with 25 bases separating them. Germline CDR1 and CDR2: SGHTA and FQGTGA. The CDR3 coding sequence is TGTGCCAGCAGCTCAAAAGGGGTGGGCTTCGGGACGGAGAACACCGGGGAGCTGTTTTTT. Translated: CASSSKGVGFGTENTGELFF.

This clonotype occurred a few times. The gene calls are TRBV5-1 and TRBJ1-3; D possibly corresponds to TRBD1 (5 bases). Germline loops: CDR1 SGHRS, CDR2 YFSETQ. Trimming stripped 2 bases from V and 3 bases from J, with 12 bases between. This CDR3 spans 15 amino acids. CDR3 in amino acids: CASSLTGTDGNTIYF. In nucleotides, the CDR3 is TGCGCCAGCAGCTTAACCGGGACCGATGGAAACACCATATATTTT.

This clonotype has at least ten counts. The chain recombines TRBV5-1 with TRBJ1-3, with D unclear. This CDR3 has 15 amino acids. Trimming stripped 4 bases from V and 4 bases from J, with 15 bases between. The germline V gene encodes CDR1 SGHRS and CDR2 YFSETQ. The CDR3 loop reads CASSPPLDAGNTIYF. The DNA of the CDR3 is TGCGCCAGCAGCCCCCCGCTGGATGCCGGAAACACCATATATTTT.

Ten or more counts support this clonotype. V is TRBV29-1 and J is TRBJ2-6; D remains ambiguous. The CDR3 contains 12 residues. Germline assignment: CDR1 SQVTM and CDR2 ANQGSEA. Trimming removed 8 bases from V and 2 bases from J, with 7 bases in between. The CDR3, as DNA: TGCAGCACCGTCCCTGGGGCCAACGTCCTGACTTTC. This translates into CSTVPGANVLTF.

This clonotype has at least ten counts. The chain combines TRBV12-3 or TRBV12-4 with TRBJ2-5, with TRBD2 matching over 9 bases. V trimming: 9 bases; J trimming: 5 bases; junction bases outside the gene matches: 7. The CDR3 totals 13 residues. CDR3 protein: CASAGGQWETQYF. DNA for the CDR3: TGTGCCAGTGCGGGAGGGCAGTGGGAGACCCAGTACTTC.

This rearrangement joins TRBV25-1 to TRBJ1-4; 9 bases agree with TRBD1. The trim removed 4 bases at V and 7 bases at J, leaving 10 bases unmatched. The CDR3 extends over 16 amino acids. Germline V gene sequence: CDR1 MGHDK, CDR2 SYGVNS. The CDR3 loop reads CASSVFGQGFAEKLFF. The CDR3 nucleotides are TGTGCCAGCAGTGTATTCGGACAGGGGTTTGCTGAAAAACTGTTTTTT.

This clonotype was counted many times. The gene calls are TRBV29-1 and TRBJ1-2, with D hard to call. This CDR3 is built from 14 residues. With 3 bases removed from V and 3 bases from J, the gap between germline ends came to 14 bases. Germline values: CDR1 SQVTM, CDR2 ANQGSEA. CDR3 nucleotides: TGCAGCGTTGAGTTGAGACCGTACGACTATGGCTACACCTTC. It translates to CSVELRPYDYGYTF.

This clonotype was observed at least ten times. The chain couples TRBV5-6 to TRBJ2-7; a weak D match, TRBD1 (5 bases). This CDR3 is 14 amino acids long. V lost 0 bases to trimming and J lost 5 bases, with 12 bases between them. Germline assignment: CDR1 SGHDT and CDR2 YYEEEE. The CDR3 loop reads CASSLALTGDEQYF. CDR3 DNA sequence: TGTGCCAGCAGCTTGGCGCTTACAGGTGACGAGCAGTACTTC.

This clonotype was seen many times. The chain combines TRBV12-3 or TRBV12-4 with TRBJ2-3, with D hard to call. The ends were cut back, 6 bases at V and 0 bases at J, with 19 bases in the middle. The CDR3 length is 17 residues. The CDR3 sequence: CASSGDVRIPSTDTQYF. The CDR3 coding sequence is TGTGCCAGCAGCGGCGATGTACGGATTCCTAGCACAGATACGCAGTATTTT.

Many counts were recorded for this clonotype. CDR3 in amino acids: CASSLVGGTGNTIYF. CDR3 bases: TGCGCCAGCAGCTTGGTTGGGGGAACAGGAAACACCATATATTTT. The V gene is TRBV5-1, the J gene TRBJ1-3; D is possibly TRBD1 (5 bases). In germline, CDR1 is SGHRS, CDR2 YFSETQ. The length of the CDR3 is 15 residues. The V end lost 0 bases, the J end lost 4 bases, and 11 bases lay between the germline ends.

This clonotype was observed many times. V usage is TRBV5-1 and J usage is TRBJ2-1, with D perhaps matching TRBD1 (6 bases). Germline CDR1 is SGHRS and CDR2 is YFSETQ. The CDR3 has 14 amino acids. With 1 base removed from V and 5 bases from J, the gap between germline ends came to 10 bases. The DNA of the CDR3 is TGCGCCAGCAGCTTGTGGGGGCGAAACAATGAGCAGTTCTTC. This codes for CASSLWGRNNEQFF.

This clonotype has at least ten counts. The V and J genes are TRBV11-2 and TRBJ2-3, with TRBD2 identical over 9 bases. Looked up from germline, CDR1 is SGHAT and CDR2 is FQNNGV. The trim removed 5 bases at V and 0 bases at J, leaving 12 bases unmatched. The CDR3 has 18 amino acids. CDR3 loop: CASSPGLAPGDSTDTQYF. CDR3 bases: TGTGCCAGCAGCCCGGGACTAGCCCCCGGTGATAGCACAGATACGCAGTATTTT.

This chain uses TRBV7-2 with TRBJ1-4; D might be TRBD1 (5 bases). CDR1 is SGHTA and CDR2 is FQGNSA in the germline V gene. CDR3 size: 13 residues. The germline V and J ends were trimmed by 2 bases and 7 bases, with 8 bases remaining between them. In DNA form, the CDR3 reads TGTGCCAGCAGCTTACCAGGGAGTGAAAAACTGTTTTTT. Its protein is CASSLPGSEKLFF.

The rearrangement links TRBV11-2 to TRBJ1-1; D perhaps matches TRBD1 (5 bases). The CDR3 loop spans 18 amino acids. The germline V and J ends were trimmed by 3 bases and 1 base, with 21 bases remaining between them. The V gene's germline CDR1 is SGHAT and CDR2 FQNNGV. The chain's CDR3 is CASSFGRQGHLKNTEAFF. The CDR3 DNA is TGTGCCAGCAGCTTCGGAAGGCAGGGCCATCTGAAGAACACTGAAGCTTTCTTT. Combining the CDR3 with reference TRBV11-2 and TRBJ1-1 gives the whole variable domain EAGVAQSPRYKIIEKRQSVAFWCNPISGHATLYWYQQILGQGPKLLIQFQNNGVVDDSQLPKDRFSAERLKGVDSTLKIQPAKLEDSAVYLCASSFGRQGHLKNTEAFFGQGTRLTVV.

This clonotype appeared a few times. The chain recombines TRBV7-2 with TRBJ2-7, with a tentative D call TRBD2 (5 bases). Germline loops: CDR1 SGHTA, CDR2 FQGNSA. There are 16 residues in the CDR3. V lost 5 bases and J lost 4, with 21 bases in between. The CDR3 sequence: CASSRGLNPALYEQYF. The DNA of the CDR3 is TGTGCCAGCAGCCGAGGACTCAACCCCGCACTGTACGAGCAGTACTTC.

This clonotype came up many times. CDR3 coding DNA: TGCAGTGCTAGAGAAGGGGCTTCCTCTGGAAACACCATATATTTT. Translated, it gives CSAREGASSGNTIYF. The chain carries TRBV20-1 and TRBJ1-3; possibly TRBD1 for D (5 bases). V shed 0 bases and J shed 0 bases, with 9 bases lying between them. There are 15 residues in the CDR3. The germline CDR1 and CDR2 sequences are DFQATT and SNEGSKA (reference sequence).

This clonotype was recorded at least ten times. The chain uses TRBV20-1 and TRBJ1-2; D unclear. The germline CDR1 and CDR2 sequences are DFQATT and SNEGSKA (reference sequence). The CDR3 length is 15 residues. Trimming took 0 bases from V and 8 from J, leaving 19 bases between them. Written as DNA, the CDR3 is TGCAGTGCTAGAGATTGGAAGGACCCAGGCGGGGGCTACACCTTC. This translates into CSARDWKDPGGGYTF.